This T cell receptor (beta chain) was identified in a study of somatic mutations in cytotoxic T cells in rheumatoid arthritis. Study results and limitations: For rheumatoid arthritis patients, the slight TRBV07 underrepresentation lacked multiple-comparison adjustment. For rheumatoid arthritis patients, CD8+ clonality increased with age, whereas it did not in healthy controls. Expanded CD8+ clones had unknown antigen targets.

Concerning this clone itself: Its matching antigen is unknown.

Profiling relied on immunoSEQ multiplex PCR, and the TCRdb table lists in-frame clones only, not all of them. Of roughly 9,400 clones listed, about 79% are singletons. CDR1 and CDR2 (germline): SNHLY, FYNNEI. There are 12 residues in the CDR3. V trimming: 10 bases; J trimming: 8 bases; junction bases outside the gene matches: 6. The chain is built from TRBV2 and TRBJ2-2; 8 positions match TRBD1. The sequencing input was CD8+ T cells sorted from blood. The receptor was derived from a woman between 50 and 59 years old in good health. CDR3 amino acids: CATDRGRGELFF. The CDR3 DNA reads as TGTGCCACCGACAGGGGAAGGGGGGAGCTGTTTTTT.